Below, 32 T cell receptor beta chains from the same sample are listed, as sequenced in a study of blood T cell repertoires in COVID-19. Clones were read by immunoSEQ multiplex PCR, and TCRdb kept only the in-frame ones, dropping some. The table lists 50,000 to 80,000 clones, around nine tenths of them singletons. The sequenced sample consisted of peripheral blood. The receptors stem from a man in his 60s with acute or convalescent COVID-19.

The J gene is TRBJ1-3, the V gene TRBV13; D might be TRBD1 (6 bases). The CDR3 sequence is 15 residues long. Looked up from germline, CDR1 is PRHDT and CDR2 is FYEKMQ (reference sequence). V dropped 4 bases and J dropped 4 bases, with 14 bases sitting between them. CDR3 DNA sequence: TGTGCCAGCAGCTCCAGGGGACCTAGGGGAAACACCATATATTTT. Residues: CASSSRGPRGNTIYF.

The CDR3 protein is CASSFDRAYNEQFF. In nucleotides, the CDR3 is TGCGCCAGCAGCTTCGACAGGGCCTACAATGAGCAGTTCTTC. The rearrangement joins TRBV5-1 to TRBJ2-1; 7 positions match TRBD1. CDR1 is SGHRS and CDR2 is YFSETQ in the germline V gene. This CDR3 has 14 amino acids. The ends lost 2 bases at V and 2 bases at J; junction bases unmatched: 1.

This rearrangement joins TRBV5-1 to TRBJ1-5; the D is unclear. This CDR3 has 19 residues. Germline CDR1 SGHRS, CDR2 YFSETQ. Trimming removed 2 bases at V and 2 bases at J, with 23 bases between. CDR3 sequence reads: CASSLSPISFLGGNQPQHF. The CDR3 DNA reads TGCGCCAGCAGCTTAAGTCCTATTTCTTTCCTCGGAGGCAATCAGCCCCAGCATTTT. The whole variable domain, remainder taken from reference TRBV5-1 and TRBJ1-5, is KAGVTQTPRYLIKTRGQQVTLSCSPISGHRSVSWYQQTPGQGLQFLFEYFSETQRNKGNFPGRFSGRQFSNSRSEMNVSTLELGDSALYLCASSLSPISFLGGNQPQHFGDGTRLSIL.

This chain joins TRBV19 and TRBJ2-3; D might be TRBD2 (6 bases). There are 14 residues in the CDR3. V was shortened by 2 bases and J by 3 bases, with 9 bases between the two germline ends. Germline V gene lookup returns CDR1 LNHDA and CDR2 SQIVND (reference sequence). In DNA, the CDR3 is TGTGCCAGTAGTATACTCCTAGCGACAGATACGCAGTATTTT. It translates to CASSILLATDTQYF.

The gene calls are TRBV19 and TRBJ1-3; D possibly corresponds to TRBD1 (5 bases). This CDR3 is 16 amino acids long. Germline CDR1 reads LNHDA; CDR2 reads SQIVND (reference sequence). Trimming removed 9 bases at V and 0 bases at J, with 18 bases between. The CDR3 region has the DNA TGTGCCAGCAGGGACCCGGGGGGTAACTCTGGAAACACCATATATTTT. Protein sequence: CASRDPGGNSGNTIYF.

This chain joins TRBV4-1 and TRBJ2-3; 7 bases fit TRBD1. The V segment lost 3 bases and the J segment 2 bases; nucleotides outside the gene matches: 5. The germline gives CDR1 MGHRA, CDR2 YSYEKL. This CDR3 has 15 residues. The CDR3 sequence: CASSQDRSYTDTQYF. CDR3 nucleotide sequence: TGCGCCAGCAGCCAGGACAGGAGCTACACAGATACGCAGTATTTT.

The V and J genes are TRBV25-1 and TRBJ1-5; tentatively, D is TRBD1 (5 bases). The CDR3 consists of 14 residues. Germline V gene lookup returns CDR1 MGHDK and CDR2 SYGVNS. V lost 6 bases and J 4 bases, leaving 13 bases between the germline ends. This CDR3 is CASRGQGGNQPQHF. In nucleotides, the CDR3 is TGTGCCAGCAGGGGGCAGGGAGGGAATCAGCCCCAGCATTTT.

The V and J genes are TRBV5-6 and TRBJ1-5; 10 nucleotides agree with TRBD1. Trimming removed 4 bases from V and 6 bases from J; junction bases left unmatched: 13. The CDR3 spans 17 residues. Germline lookup yields CDR1 SGHDT and CDR2 YYEEEE. CDR3 protein: CASSRWWPGQGGQPQHF. The CDR3, as DNA: TGTGCCAGCAGCAGGTGGTGGCCCGGACAGGGGGGTCAGCCCCAGCATTTT.

The chain employs TRBV14 and TRBJ1-6; D ambiguous. V was trimmed by 7 bases and J by 0 bases, leaving 13 bases between them. Looked up from germline, CDR1 is SGHDN and CDR2 is FVKESK. The CDR3 totals 16 residues. CDR3 in amino acids: CASTITKSSYNSPLHF. As DNA, the CDR3 is TGTGCCAGCACAATAACAAAAAGCTCCTATAATTCACCCCTCCACTTT.

The chain recombines TRBV5-1 with TRBJ1-4; 9 bases are a match to TRBD1. J lost 10 bases, V lost 5 bases, and 9 bases had no gene match. The germline CDR1 and CDR2 sequences are SGHRS and YFSETQ. This CDR3 has 14 residues. The DNA for the CDR3 is TGCGCCAGCAGAAGGGACAGGGTCGTTGGAAAACTGTTTTTT. This translates into CASRRDRVVGKLFF.

The rearrangement links TRBV5-6 to TRBJ1-1; perhaps TRBD1 as D (6 bases). Germline V gives CDR1 SGHDT, CDR2 YYEEEE. The CDR3 has 15 residues. The V and J ends lost 3 bases and 1 base respectively, with 13 bases between them. The CDR3 bases are TGTGCCAGCAGCTGGACAGAGAAAGAGAACACTGAAGCTTTCTTT. Translating gives CASSWTEKENTEAFF.

The V call is TRBV6-5, the J call TRBJ1-5; TRBD1 might be the D (6 bases). Per germline, CDR1 MNHEY and CDR2 SVGAGI. CDR3 size: 14 residues. V lost 7 bases and J lost 9, with 19 bases in between. The CDR3 coding sequence is TGTGCCAGCACCGATAGGGGGGGGACTGGGCCCCAGCATTTT. Its translation: CASTDRGGTGPQHF.

This sequence joins TRBV6-5 and TRBJ1-1, with TRBD1 identical over 10 bases. CDR1 is MNHEY, CDR2 SVGAGI, per germline. V trimming: 2 bases; J trimming: 5 bases; junction bases outside the gene matches: 5. The CDR3 has 15 residues. The CDR3 nucleotides are TGTGCCAGCAGTTACGCGGACAGGGGGGGGACTGAAGCTTTCTTT. Translating gives CASSYADRGGTEAFF.

V gene TRBV30 combines with J gene TRBJ2-7, with 9 bases that match TRBD1. Germline V lookup: CDR1 GTSNPN, CDR2 SVGIG (reference sequence). V shed 3 bases and J 2 bases; nucleotides not matched to a gene: 5. The CDR3 totals 14 residues. CDR3 sequence (DNA): TGTGCCTGGAGCGGAGGGACAGGGCCCTACGAGCAGTACTTC. Its protein product is CAWSGGTGPYEQYF.

The gene calls are TRBV6-4 and TRBJ2-2; 13 bases align to TRBD2. V lost 6 bases, J lost 5 bases, and 0 bases stayed unmatched. Germline V gives CDR1 MRHNA, CDR2 SNTAGT. The CDR3 spans 14 residues. CDR3: CASRTSGGTGELFF. For the CDR3, the DNA is TGTGCCAGCAGGACTAGCGGGGGGACCGGGGAGCTGTTTTTT.

The J gene is TRBJ1-5, the V gene TRBV19, with D uncertain. V was clipped by 7 bases and J by 3 bases, with 16 bases between them. The CDR3 is 15 residues long. Germline-derived CDR1 and CDR2 are LNHDA and SQIVND (reference sequence). The CDR3 loop is CASTPVGTYNQPQHF. CDR3 nucleotide sequence: TGTGCCAGTACCCCCGTGGGCACCTACAATCAGCCCCAGCATTTT.

The genes are TRBV24-1 and TRBJ2-7; TRBD2 is a possible D gene (5 bases). The length of the CDR3 is 13 residues. Germline V gives CDR1 KGHDR, CDR2 SFDVKD. V was shortened by 9 bases and J by 4 bases, with 15 bases between the two germline ends. CDR3 loop: CATPSGGRYEQYF. The CDR3 coding sequence is TGTGCCACCCCGTCCGGAGGTCGGTACGAGCAGTACTTC.

This rearrangement joins TRBV24-1 to TRBJ2-1; D not resolved. This CDR3 contains 16 residues. V was cut by 2 bases and J by 2 bases, with 12 bases left in between. The germline gives CDR1 KGHDR, CDR2 SFDVKD. DNA of the CDR3: TGTGCCACCAGTGATTCTGTTCCGAGCACCTACAATGAGCAGTTCTTC. Protein sequence: CATSDSVPSTYNEQFF.

The rearrangement joins TRBV7-2 to TRBJ2-7, with D possibly matching TRBD2 (6 bases). The CDR3 spans 15 residues. The V and J ends lost 5 bases and 6 bases respectively, with 20 bases between them. Germline-derived CDR1 and CDR2 are SGHTA and FQGNSA. CDR3 loop: CASSPGGSGLGEQYF. CDR3 sequence (DNA): TGTGCCAGCAGCCCTGGGGGTAGCGGCCTGGGCGAGCAGTACTTC. Variable domain in full (rest from reference TRBV7-2 and TRBJ2-7): GAGVSQSPSNKVTEKGKDVELRCDPISGHTALYWYRQSLGQGLEFLIYFQGNSAPDKSGLPSDRFSAERTGGSVSTLTIQRTQQEDSAVYLCASSPGGSGLGEQYFGPGTRLTVT.

This clone was counted a single time. The rearrangement uses TRBV27 and TRBJ2-7, with 8 nucleotides matching TRBD1. V was pared by 3 bases and J by 0 bases, with 4 bases of the junction left unmatched. The CDR3 loop spans 15 amino acids. CDR1 is MNHEY and CDR2 is SMNVEV in the germline V gene (reference sequence). CDR3 DNA: TGTGCCAGCAGTTTGACAGGGGAGGCCTCCTACGAGCAGTACTTC. Encoded protein: CASSLTGEASYEQYF.

Here the CDR3 reads CASSTWTGGTEAFF. The DNA of the CDR3 is TGTGCCAGTAGTACCTGGACAGGGGGCACTGAAGCTTTCTTT. This sequence joins TRBV19 and TRBJ1-1; 10 positions agree with TRBD1. CDR1 and CDR2 (germline): LNHDA, SQIVND (reference sequence). Trimming took 4 bases from V and 4 from J; bases not matched to a gene: 3. The CDR3 is made up of 14 amino acids.

The chain is built from TRBV6-6 and TRBJ2-1; 7 bases map to TRBD2. The CDR3 covers 13 residues. The germline V gene has CDR1 MNHNY and CDR2 SVGAGI (reference sequence). V dropped 8 bases and J dropped 7; count of bases not matched to a gene: 8. The CDR3 DNA reads TGTGCCAGCCTAGTTATGGGGGGGAATGAGCAGTTCTTC. Its protein product is CASLVMGGNEQFF.

This clone was seen more than once but under ten times. This sequence joins TRBV5-4 and TRBJ1-1, with a possible D match to TRBD1 (5 bases). With 2 bases removed from V and 10 bases from J, the gap between germline ends came to 18 bases. Germline V CDR1 and CDR2: SGHNT, YYREEE (reference sequence). This CDR3 has 14 residues. The DNA of the CDR3 is TGTGCCAGCAGCTTAGACAGCGCCAAGTTAGGAGCTTTCTTT. Residues: CASSLDSAKLGAFF.

The J gene is TRBJ2-1, the V gene TRBV9, with 12 nucleotides matching TRBD2. The length of the CDR3 is 19 residues. V dropped 4 bases and J dropped 0; count of bases not matched to a gene: 11. Germline-derived CDR1 and CDR2 are SGDLS and YYNGEE. The DNA for the CDR3 is TGTGCCAGCAGCTCTCAACTAGCGGGGGGCCCGAGCTCCTACAATGAGCAGTTCTTC. Its translation is CASSSQLAGGPSSYNEQFF.

The chain links TRBV10-3 to TRBJ2-7; 9 bases match TRBD1. The length of the CDR3 is 15 residues. The V gene end was trimmed by 6 bases and the J gene end by 3 bases; junction bases not matched to a gene: 9. Germline CDR1 and CDR2: ENHRY and SYGVKD. The CDR3 is CAIRRTGATYYEQYF. CDR3 nucleotides: TGTGCCATCAGGAGGACAGGGGCGACGTACTACGAGCAGTACTTC.

This chain connects TRBV7-3 to TRBJ2-7; the D is unclear. The germline CDR1 and CDR2 sequences are SGHTA and FQGTGA. Trimming shortened V by 0 bases and J by 6 bases, and 9 bases separated the two germline ends. This CDR3 is 13 amino acids long. CDR3 DNA: TGTGCCAGCAGCTTAACGGGTGGGCTCGAGCAGTACTTC. Its protein is CASSLTGGLEQYF.

The V call is TRBV7-3, the J call TRBJ2-7; the match to TRBD1 covers 7 bases. V lost 0 bases and J lost 5; bases outside the gene matches: 7. This CDR3 spans 15 amino acids. In germline, CDR1 is SGHTA, CDR2 FQGTGA. CDR3: CASSLTGQLWDEQYF. CDR3 DNA: TGTGCCAGCAGCTTAACGGGACAGCTTTGGGACGAGCAGTACTTC.

The J gene is TRBJ1-5, the V gene TRBV5-1; D unresolved. The CDR3 runs to 13 residues. Trimming shortened V by 4 bases and J by 4 bases, and 9 bases separated the two germline ends. CDR1 SGHRS and CDR2 YFSETQ come from the germline V gene. The CDR3 is CASSESINQPQHF. Written as DNA, the CDR3 is TGCGCCAGCAGCGAGTCAATTAATCAGCCCCAGCATTTT.

CDR3 in DNA: TGTGCTAGTGGTTTATCTTCCACAGATACGCAGTATTTT. Translation gives CASGLSSTDTQYF. The rearrangement uses TRBV12-5 and TRBJ2-3; no clear D. This CDR3 is built from 13 residues. Germline V CDR1 and CDR2: LGHNT, FRNRAP. V lost 3 bases and J lost 2, with 6 bases in between.

The chain recombines TRBV9 with TRBJ2-1, with D uncertain. The CDR3 sequence is 13 residues long. Germline CDR1 SGDLS, CDR2 YYNGEE. The V end lost 0 bases, the J end lost 6 bases, and 7 bases lay between the germline ends. CDR3 bases: TGTGCCAGCAGCGTAGTCGGTCTCAATGAGCAGTTCTTC. Translating gives CASSVVGLNEQFF.

This sequence joins TRBV30 and TRBJ1-1; 7 bases match TRBD1. The V and J ends lost 3 bases and 3 bases, in that order; junction bases with no gene match: 1. This CDR3 contains 12 residues. In germline, CDR1 is GTSNPN, CDR2 SVGIG (reference sequence). In DNA form, the CDR3 reads TGTGCCTGGAGCGACAGGGACACTGAAGCTTTCTTT. Amino acid sequence: CAWSDRDTEAFF.

This clone was picked up one time. The chain links TRBV6-5 to TRBJ2-7; tentatively, D is TRBD1 (6 bases). Germline values: CDR1 MNHEY, CDR2 SVGAGI. The CDR3 contains 15 residues. Trimming removed 5 bases from V and 0 bases from J, with 14 bases in between. The CDR3 DNA reads as TGTGCCAGCAGTCCGCAGGGGATTAGCTCCTACGAGCAGTACTTC. Residues: CASSPQGISSYEQYF.